The T cell receptor (beta chain) under discussion was sequenced for a study of T cells in Graves' hyperthyroidism and ophthalmopathy. Study in general: Once the initial diagnosis was made, peripheral blood was obtained before any treatment. Study-level findings and limits: Most thyroid clonotypes that were expanded above 0.001 also turned up in blood.

The cohort's ophthalmopathy patients, a group with duration under 3 months, had a Clinical Activity Score of at least 3 and a NOSPECS grade of at least 4. This clonotype was observed a few times. The target antigen is unknown. Template material for amplifying TCR beta CDR3 regions consisted of RNA transcripts. An initial round of RT-PCR targeting the TCR CDR3 relied on the HTBI primer set. TCRdb called the multiplex PCR reads again in MiXCR, with one record for every CDR3 protein. This sample has about 500,000 distinct CDR3 sequences, with 15% to 20% found just once. The CDR3 runs 15 residues. Germline CDR1 reads SEHNR; CDR2 reads FQNEAQ (reference sequence). V shed 3 bases and J 4 bases; nucleotides not matched to a gene: 6.

This TCR was sampled from a woman in her 30s with Graves' ophthalmopathy. The rearrangement links TRBV7-9 to TRBJ2-3; 8 nucleotides align to TRBD1. The sample consisted of blood. CDR3 nucleotide sequence: TGTGCCAGCAGCTTGTCAGGACAGGGCGCAGATACGCAGTATTTT. It translates to CASSLSGQGADTQYF. The whole variable domain, filled in from reference TRBV7-9 and TRBJ2-3, reads DTGVSQNPRHKITKRGQNVTFRCDPISEHNRLYWYRQTLGQGPEFLTYFQNEAQLEKSRLLSDRFSAERPKGSFSTLEIQRTEQGDSAMYLCASSLSGQGADTQYFGPGTRLTVL.